What follows is one TCR beta chain and its context. Its target is unknown. The data were taken from a study of T cell responses to AZD1222 COVID-19 vaccine. The germline V and J ends were trimmed by 0 bases and 4 bases, with 11 bases remaining between them. The CDR3 sequence is 14 residues long. Germline CDR1 reads SGHRS; CDR2 reads YFSETQ. Regarding the study as a whole: Unmutated variant regions are reportedly targeted by nearly half of spike-specific TCRs.

Profiled with immunoSEQ multiplex PCR; TCRdb holds only in-frame clones, not every one. The sample shows approximately 190,000 clones, around 90% of them seen only once. The material sequenced was peripheral blood, taken on day 0 of AZD1222 vaccination. The clonotype originates from an adult in good health. J is TRBJ2-7 and V is TRBV5-1, with D possibly matching TRBD2 (6 bases). The CDR3 spells CASSLGLGAYEQYF. CDR3 nucleotides: TGCGCCAGCAGCTTGGGACTAGGAGCGTACGAGCAGTACTTC.